A selection of T cell receptor beta chains follows, all from one sample in a study of blood T cell repertoires in COVID-19. Here immunoSEQ multiplex PCR was the method, and the copy in TCRdb shows in-frame clones only, minus some. The data show some 35,000 clones, around 80% seen once. Sequencing was performed on peripheral blood. The receptors come from an elderly man with acute or convalescent COVID-19. CDR3s include the opening cysteine and the closing phenylalanine or tryptophan. The D gene is left open where the match is weak. Clone size is shown for a subset of rows, as once, few, many or a class of expanded clone.

clone_size,cdr3_length,d_call,v_call,j_call,cdr3_nt,cdr3_aa
-,16,-,TRBV4-2,TRBJ2-7,TGTGCCAGCAGCCAGGGTCTGACACTAGGGACCTACGAGCAGTACTTC,CASSQGLTLGTYEQYF
-,13,TRBD1,TRBV11-3,TRBJ2-1,TGTGCCAGCAGCCTTACAGGGGGCAGTGAGCAGTTCTTC,CASSLTGGSEQFF
once,16,TRBD2,TRBV5-4,TRBJ2-3,TGTGCCAGCAGCCGGAGACTAGCGGGGTACACAGATACGCAGTATTTT,CASSRRLAGYTDTQYF
-,14,-,TRBV5-5,TRBJ1-1,TGTGCCAGCAGCTTGAGGGGGATAAACACTGAAGCTTTCTTT,CASSLRGINTEAFF
-,16,-,TRBV21-1,TRBJ1-1,TGTGCCAGCAGCAAAGCAAAGGAGGTATTGAACACTGAAGCTTTCTTT,CASSKAKEVLNTEAFF
-,16,-,TRBV6-2/TRBV6-3,TRBJ1-2,TGTGCCAGCAGTTCTTGGAGCTTACAGGGAAGGGGAGGCTACACCTTC,CASSSWSLQGRGGYTF
-,15,-,TRBV5-1,TRBJ2-1,TGCGCCAGCAGCACAGGACAGAGCTCCTACAATGAGCAGTTCTTC,CASSTGQSSYNEQFF
-,18,-,TRBV12-5,TRBJ2-1,TGTGCTAGTGGTTTTGAGGTAGAATCGAGCGACCCCTACAATGAGCAGTTCTTC,CASGFEVESSDPYNEQFF
-,14,-,TRBV18,TRBJ2-7,TGTGCCAGCTCACCGCGGGACGGCTCCTACGAGCAGTACTTC,CASSPRDGSYEQYF
-,13,-,TRBV6-5,TRBJ2-1,TGTGCCAGCAGTTACGGAACAGGGAGCGAGCAGTTCTTC,CASSYGTGSEQFF
once,13,TRBD2,TRBV5-1,TRBJ2-1,TGCGCCAGCAGAGGACTAGCGGGAGGAGGGCAGTTCTTC,CASRGLAGGGQFF
-,13,-,TRBV21-1,TRBJ1-2,TGTGCCAGGGACAGGGACCCAAACTATGGCTACACCTTC,CARDRDPNYGYTF
many,15,TRBD1,TRBV3-1/TRBV3-2,TRBJ1-5,TGTGCCAGCAGCCAAGATTCAGGGGGCGAAATGCCCCAGCATTTT,CASSQDSGGEMPQHF
-,12,TRBD1,TRBV6-5,TRBJ2-1,TGTGCCACCTGGACAGGCGGTAAAGGGGAGTTCTTC,CATWTGGKGEFF
-,13,-,TRBV9,TRBJ2-1,TGTGCCAGCAGCGCCCGGGACACCTCTGAGCAGTTCTTC,CASSARDTSEQFF
-,14,TRBD1,TRBV5-1,TRBJ2-7,TGCGCCAGCAGCTCCGGGACAGGGGGTTACGAGCAGTACTTC,CASSSGTGGYEQYF
once,14,-,TRBV19,TRBJ1-3,TGTGCCAGTAGTAAGCGGGCGCTCGGAAACACCATATATTTT,CASSKRALGNTIYF
-,16,TRBD2,TRBV19,TRBJ2-2,TGTGCCAGTAGTATGGTGGGAGGGCCAATACCGGGGGAGCTGTTTTTT,CASSMVGGPIPGELFF
-,15,-,TRBV6-5,TRBJ1-3,TGTGCCAGCTGGGCCGCAGGATTCTCTGGAAACACCATATATTTT,CASWAAGFSGNTIYF
-,16,-,TRBV5-1,TRBJ1-6,TGCGCCAGCAGCTTGAACCCGGGACTCAATAATTCACCCCTCCACTTT,CASSLNPGLNNSPLHF
-,15,TRBD2,TRBV2,TRBJ2-7,TGTGCCAGCAGGGAGTTGCTAGCGGGGTCCTACGAGCAGTACTTC,CASRELLAGSYEQYF
many,12,-,TRBV11-2,TRBJ1-1,TGTGCCAGCAGCTTCAACGGGGAGGGAACTTTCTTT,CASSFNGEGTFF
-,15,TRBD2,TRBV7-8,TRBJ2-7,TGTGCCAGCAGCTTAGCTGTAGCGGGAGTTTACGAGCAGTACTTC,CASSLAVAGVYEQYF
-,17,-,TRBV10-3,TRBJ1-1,TGTGCCATCAGTGAGCCACGGGGACGGGGGATGAACACTGAAGCTTTCTTT,CAISEPRGRGMNTEAFF
-,14,TRBD1,TRBV7-8,TRBJ1-5,TGTGCCAGCACCGGGACAGGCAGAAGTCAGCCCCAGCATTTT,CASTGTGRSQPQHF